Listed here is a single T cell receptor (beta chain). The specificity of this receptor is unknown. No qualities accompany the bases; no much larger clone lies one base away. This sample was taken from a study of chemoradiotherapy in HPV16-positive cancers (dated by TCRdb to about 2022). Study-wide context: Candidate HPV-specific T-cell clones and common TCR motifs were defined by functional T-cell assays performed on cells from a couple of HPV16-positive patients. The study asked whether T-cell immunity to the HPV oncoproteins E6 and E7 changes during chemoradiotherapy and whether this immunity affects survival. The candidate HPV-specific TCRs and motifs were subsequently tracked in TCR repertoires obtained from roughly 85 patients with HPV-related cancers. Results and caveats for the whole study, not just this receptor: The functional definition of HPV-specific T cells was derived from only a couple of HPV16-positive patients, and the survival association was reported for HPV16-positive patients. Expansion of candidate HPV-specific clones and E7-related TCR motifs was observed in the tumor microenvironment during treatment, whereas no such expansion was observed for non-HPV-specific T cells. In HPV16-positive patients, expansion of HPV-responsive T cells during chemoradiotherapy was associated with improved recurrence-free survival.

The CDR3 holds 11 amino acids from the cysteine to the phenylalanine. The only DNA kept is the CDR3, 33 bases in frame from the first base. V gives up 5 bases and J gives up 5 bases, and the segment between their germline ends measures 6 bases. For CDR1 and CDR2, the germline V gene (reference sequence) lists DFQATT and SNEGSKA. Libraries came from the immunoSEQ multiplex PCR assay. TCRdb provides this immuneACCESS table in a form limited to in-frame rearrangements. Some clones are lacking; in checked studies, under half of them reflect an unresolved V gene, and why the rest are absent is not known. The sample table contains about 190 clones; only one count was recorded for around four fifths of them. In total, the top ten clones hold over 20% of the sample. Repertoires were sampled repeatedly over the course of chemoradiotherapy so that clonal expansion in the tumor microenvironment could be followed.

The sequence derives from a human donor with HPV-associated anogenital cancer. The specimen comprised tumor tissue, sampled from a patient who underwent chemoradiotherapy. The sequence is built from TRBV20-1 and TRBJ2-2, with the D gene call left open. At the DNA level, the sequence is TGCAGTGCTTCACCGACCGGGGAGCTGTTTTTT. Its amino acids are CSASPTGELFF.